This is a list of T cell receptor beta chains from one sample in a study of stem cell transplantation in POMP-related autoinflammatory disease. Assay: immunoSEQ multiplex PCR; the TCRdb copy retains only in-frame clones and omits some. This table has some 68,000 clones, approximately 91% appearing once. The input for sequencing was CD4+ T cells from PBMCs, taken after stem cell transplantation. The receptor source for this set is a human patient with POMP-related autoinflammation and immune dysregulation (PRAID). A share of the T cells may be of graft donor origin. Both conserved end residues are part of each CDR3. The order of the fields is CDR3 DNA, CDR3 protein, CDR3 length, D gene, V gene, J gene, clone size. D genes are given only for firm matches. Some rows mark clone size as missing; the rest say once, few, many or name a class of expanded clone.

DNA: TGTGCCATCACCGCCGGACTAGCGGGCCCCACAGATACGCAGTATTTT
CDR3: CAITAGLAGPTDTQYF
length: 16
D: TRBD2
V: TRBV10-3
J: TRBJ2-3
size: -

DNA: TGTGCCAGCAGCCGGGACACCAAAGAGACCCAGTACTTC
CDR3: CASSRDTKETQYF
length: 13
D: -
V: TRBV2
J: TRBJ2-5
size: -

DNA: TGTGCCAGCAGCTTAAGGCTCAGAGGTGAATACAATGAGCAGTTCTTC
CDR3: CASSLRLRGEYNEQFF
length: 16
D: -
V: TRBV7-2
J: TRBJ2-1
size: -

DNA: TGCGCCAGCAGCGACACGGGGGACACCGGGGAGCTGTTTTTT
CDR3: CASSDTGDTGELFF
length: 14
D: -
V: TRBV10-2
J: TRBJ2-2
size: -

DNA: TGTGCCAGCAGGGGGACAGGGGAAACTGAAGCTTTCTTT
CDR3: CASRGTGETEAFF
length: 13
D: TRBD1
V: TRBV6-5
J: TRBJ1-1
size: -

DNA: TGTGCCAGCAGCCACGCGACGGGGCAGTTCTTC
CDR3: CASSHATGQFF
length: 11
D: -
V: TRBV3-1/TRBV3-2
J: TRBJ2-1
size: few

DNA: TGCAGTGCTAGTTTACCCAGGGGCGGAAAACTGTTTTTT
CDR3: CSASLPRGGKLFF
length: 13
D: -
V: TRBV20-1
J: TRBJ1-4
size: -

DNA: TGTGCCAGTAGTACAACTAGGGGAGGCACAGATACGCAGTATTTT
CDR3: CASSTTRGGTDTQYF
length: 15
D: -
V: TRBV19
J: TRBJ2-3
size: -

DNA: TGTGCCAGCAGTCGATCTAACCCCACCGGGGAGCTGTTTTTT
CDR3: CASSRSNPTGELFF
length: 14
D: -
V: TRBV6-6
J: TRBJ2-2
size: -

DNA: TGTGCCTGGAGCAAACCCGGGACTAATGAGCAGTTCTTC
CDR3: CAWSKPGTNEQFF
length: 13
D: -
V: TRBV30
J: TRBJ2-1
size: -

DNA: TGCGCCAGCAGCCGTCCCGGGACAGGGGGCGCGGGCTATGGCTACACCTTC
CDR3: CASSRPGTGGAGYGYTF
length: 17
D: TRBD1
V: TRBV5-1
J: TRBJ1-2
size: once

DNA: TGTGCCAGCAGCTTTATAAGCGGGATTGGTAGAGATGAGCAGTTCTTC
CDR3: CASSFISGIGRDEQFF
length: 16
D: TRBD2
V: TRBV11-1
J: TRBJ2-1
size: -

DNA: TGTGCCAGCAGCTTGCAGTATACAGATACGCAGTATTTT
CDR3: CASSLQYTDTQYF
length: 13
D: -
V: TRBV13
J: TRBJ2-3
size: -

DNA: TGTGCCAGCGGATCTAATCCCATGGGGTACACTGAAGCTTTCTTT
CDR3: CASGSNPMGYTEAFF
length: 15
D: -
V: TRBV9
J: TRBJ1-1
size: -

DNA: TGTGCCAGCAGCTCTCACTACGAGCAGTACTTC
CDR3: CASSSHYEQYF
length: 11
D: -
V: TRBV7-9
J: TRBJ2-7
size: -

DNA: TGTGCCAGCAGCCAAGGTAACAGCCATAATGAAAAACTGTTTTTT
CDR3: CASSQGNSHNEKLFF
length: 15
D: -
V: TRBV4-2
J: TRBJ1-4
size: once

DNA: TGTGCCAGCAGCTTAAGGGAGAATGGCTACACCTTC
CDR3: CASSLRENGYTF
length: 12
D: -
V: TRBV7-9
J: TRBJ1-2
size: -

DNA: TGTGCCAGCAGTTTGGACAGGGGCCATGAGCAGTTCTTC
CDR3: CASSLDRGHEQFF
length: 13
D: TRBD1
V: TRBV6-5
J: TRBJ2-1
size: -

DNA: TGTGCCAGCAACAGGGGGCTTTCTGAAGCTTTCTTT
CDR3: CASNRGLSEAFF
length: 12
D: TRBD1
V: TRBV6-4
J: TRBJ1-1
size: once

DNA: TGTGCCACCAGCCAAAGACAGGGGGCCCAAGAGACCCAGTACTTC
CDR3: CATSQRQGAQETQYF
length: 15
D: TRBD1
V: TRBV24-1
J: TRBJ2-5
size: -

DNA: TGCAGTGCTAGTTCGGGGTTTAGCAATCAGCCCCAGCATTTT
CDR3: CSASSGFSNQPQHF
length: 14
D: -
V: TRBV20-1
J: TRBJ1-5
size: -

DNA: TGTGCCAGCAGGGGACTAGTCGGTACATCAGATACGCAGTATTTT
CDR3: CASRGLVGTSDTQYF
length: 15
D: TRBD2
V: TRBV6-6
J: TRBJ2-3
size: once

DNA: TGTGCCAGTAGTATAGTGGGGAAGAACACTGAAGCTTTCTTT
CDR3: CASSIVGKNTEAFF
length: 14
D: -
V: TRBV19
J: TRBJ1-1
size: -

DNA: TGTGCCACCAGCAGAGGGCGGAGGCCTGACAATGAGCAGTTCTTC
CDR3: CATSRGRRPDNEQFF
length: 15
D: -
V: TRBV15
J: TRBJ2-1
size: once

DNA: TGCGCCAGCAGCAGGGACAGGGATCCTCGCGGCTACACCTTC
CDR3: CASSRDRDPRGYTF
length: 14
D: TRBD1
V: TRBV5-1
J: TRBJ1-2
size: few

DNA: TGTGCCAGCAGCCAAGAGGGGACAGGGGGCTATGGCTACACCTTC
CDR3: CASSQEGTGGYGYTF
length: 15
D: TRBD1
V: TRBV11-2
J: TRBJ1-2
size: -

DNA: TGCGCCAGCAGCTTGGCCGGGACATCCTCCTACGAGCAGTACTTC
CDR3: CASSLAGTSSYEQYF
length: 15
D: -
V: TRBV5-1
J: TRBJ2-7
size: -

DNA: TGTGCCAGCCCGCCGACAGGGGGCATCACCGGGGAGCTGTTTTTT
CDR3: CASPPTGGITGELFF
length: 15
D: TRBD1
V: TRBV28
J: TRBJ2-2
size: once

DNA: TGTGCCAGCTCACCACCGGGACAGACTTATGGCTACACCTTC
CDR3: CASSPPGQTYGYTF
length: 14
D: TRBD1
V: TRBV18
J: TRBJ1-2
size: -

DNA: TGCGCCAGCAGCCAAGGGCGAGGAGGGGGCTACTATGGCTACACCTTC
CDR3: CASSQGRGGGYYGYTF
length: 16
D: TRBD1
V: TRBV4-1
J: TRBJ1-2
size: -

DNA: TGTGCCAGCAGAACGAATCCACTAGCGGGTTCAGATACGCAGTATTTT
CDR3: CASRTNPLAGSDTQYF
length: 16
D: TRBD2
V: TRBV28
J: TRBJ2-3
size: -

DNA: TGTGCCAGTAGTATCACACAGAGCTCCTACAATGAGCAGTTCTTC
CDR3: CASSITQSSYNEQFF
length: 15
D: -
V: TRBV19
J: TRBJ2-1
size: -

DNA: TGTGCCAGCAGCTCACAGACAGGGGGCTATGGCTACACCTTC
CDR3: CASSSQTGGYGYTF
length: 14
D: TRBD1
V: TRBV7-9
J: TRBJ1-2
size: -

DNA: TGTGCCAGCAGTGGGGCCCCCCCAAAAGGGTCCCCTCGGTACTTC
CDR3: CASSGAPPKGSPRYF
length: 15
D: -
V: TRBV2
J: TRBJ2-4
size: -

DNA: TGTGCCAGCAGCGCGTTCACAGGGTCCACTGAAGCTTTCTTT
CDR3: CASSAFTGSTEAFF
length: 14
D: -
V: TRBV9
J: TRBJ1-1
size: -

DNA: TGTGCCAGCGCGGCGGCCCCAAATCAGCCCCAGCATTTT
CDR3: CASAAAPNQPQHF
length: 13
D: -
V: TRBV18
J: TRBJ1-5
size: few

DNA: TGTGCCAGCACCTCCCTCGCTGAAGCTTTCTTT
CDR3: CASTSLAEAFF
length: 11
D: -
V: TRBV28
J: TRBJ1-1
size: -

DNA: TGTGCCAGCAGCGTCCGGGACAGGCAAGAGGTCGAGCAGTACTTC
CDR3: CASSVRDRQEVEQYF
length: 15
D: TRBD1
V: TRBV7-9
J: TRBJ2-7
size: -

DNA: TGTGCCAGCAGCTACGGGACCGAAAGCCCCACAGATACGCAGTATTTT
CDR3: CASSYGTESPTDTQYF
length: 16
D: -
V: TRBV5-4
J: TRBJ2-3
size: -

DNA: TGCGCCAGCAGGCCGATGGTGGGGACAGGAGCCGACAATGAGCAGTTCTTC
CDR3: CASRPMVGTGADNEQFF
length: 17
D: TRBD1
V: TRBV5-1
J: TRBJ2-1
size: -

DNA: TGTGCCAGTAGCCAAAACCCCAGGGTGCCGACGATGAAGAAGTATTTT
CDR3: CASSQNPRVPTMKKYF
length: 16
D: -
V: TRBV19
J: TRBJ2-3
size: few

DNA: TGTGCCAGCAGTCGAGCGGGAGAAGGGTACGAGCAGTACTTC
CDR3: CASSRAGEGYEQYF
length: 14
D: TRBD2
V: TRBV3-1/TRBV3-2
J: TRBJ2-7
size: -

DNA: TGTGCCAGCAGCCAAGATTGGACAGATAATTCACCCCTCCACTTT
CDR3: CASSQDWTDNSPLHF
length: 15
D: -
V: TRBV3-1/TRBV3-2
J: TRBJ1-6
size: -

DNA: TGCGCCAGCAGCTTTGCGGGATCTAATGAAAAACTGTTTTTT
CDR3: CASSFAGSNEKLFF
length: 14
D: -
V: TRBV5-1
J: TRBJ1-4
size: -

DNA: TGTGCCAGCAGCCCGTCCCGCGTCGAAAATGAGCAGTTCTTC
CDR3: CASSPSRVENEQFF
length: 14
D: -
V: TRBV7-2
J: TRBJ2-1
size: -